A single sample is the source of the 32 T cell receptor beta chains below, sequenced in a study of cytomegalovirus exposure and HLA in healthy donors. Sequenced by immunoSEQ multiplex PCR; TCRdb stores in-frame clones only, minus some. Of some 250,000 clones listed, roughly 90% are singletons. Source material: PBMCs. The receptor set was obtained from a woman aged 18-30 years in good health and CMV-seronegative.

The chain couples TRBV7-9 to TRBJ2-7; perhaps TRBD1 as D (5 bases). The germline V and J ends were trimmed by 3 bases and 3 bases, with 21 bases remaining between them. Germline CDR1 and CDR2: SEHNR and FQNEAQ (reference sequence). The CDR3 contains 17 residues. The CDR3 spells CASSFFQGVPSGYEQYF. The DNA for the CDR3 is TGTGCCAGCAGCTTTTTCCAGGGCGTACCATCTGGCTACGAGCAGTACTTC.

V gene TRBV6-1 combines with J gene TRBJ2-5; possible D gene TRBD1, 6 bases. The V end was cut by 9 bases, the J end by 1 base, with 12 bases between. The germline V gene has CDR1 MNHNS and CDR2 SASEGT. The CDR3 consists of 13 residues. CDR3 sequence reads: CASTRDTQETQYF. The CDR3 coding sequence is TGTGCCAGTACACGGGACACCCAAGAGACCCAGTACTTC.

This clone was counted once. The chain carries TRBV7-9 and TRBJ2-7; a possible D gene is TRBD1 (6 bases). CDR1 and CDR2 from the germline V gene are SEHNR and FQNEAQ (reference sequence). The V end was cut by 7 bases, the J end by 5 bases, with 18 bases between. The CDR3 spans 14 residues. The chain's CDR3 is CASNPTSDSHEQYF. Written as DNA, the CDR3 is TGTGCCAGCAATCCAACTTCGGACAGCCACGAGCAGTACTTC.

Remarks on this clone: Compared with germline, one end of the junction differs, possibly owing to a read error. CDR3 nucleotide sequence: TGCGCCAGCAGCTTGGGGAGGCCGACTAGCGGGGATAGGTCCTTC. It is translated as CASSLGRPTSGDRSF. V usage is TRBV5-1 and J usage is TRBJ2-4; TRBD2 matches at 11 bases. Germline-derived CDR1 and CDR2 are SGHRS and YFSETQ. The CDR3 runs to 15 residues.

The CDR3: CASSPGTSAAGELFF. As DNA, the CDR3 is TGTGCCAGCTCCCCCGGGACTAGCGCGGCCGGGGAGCTGTTTTTT. The rearrangement links TRBV2 to TRBJ2-2; 10 bases align to TRBD2. Germline V CDR1 and CDR2: SNHLY, FYNNEI. There are 15 residues in the CDR3. J gave up 6 bases and V 8 bases, and 9 bases lay outside the gene matches.

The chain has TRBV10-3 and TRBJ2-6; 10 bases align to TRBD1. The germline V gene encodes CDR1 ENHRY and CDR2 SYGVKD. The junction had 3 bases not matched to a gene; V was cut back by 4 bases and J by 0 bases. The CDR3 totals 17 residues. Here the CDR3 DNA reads TGTGCCATCAGTGGACAGGGGGCCACCTCTGGGGCCAACGTCCTGACTTTC. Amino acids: CAISGQGATSGANVLTF.

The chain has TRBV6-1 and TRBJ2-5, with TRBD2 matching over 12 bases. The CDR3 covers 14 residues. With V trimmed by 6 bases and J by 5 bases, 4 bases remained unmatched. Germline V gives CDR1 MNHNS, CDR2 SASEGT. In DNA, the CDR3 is TGTGCCAGCAGCCTAGCGGGGGGGCGGGAGACCCAGTACTTC. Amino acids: CASSLAGGRETQYF.

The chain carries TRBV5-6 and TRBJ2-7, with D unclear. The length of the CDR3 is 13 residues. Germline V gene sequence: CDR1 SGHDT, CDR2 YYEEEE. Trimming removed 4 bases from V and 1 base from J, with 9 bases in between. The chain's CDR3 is CASSPGFSYEQYV. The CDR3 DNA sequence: TGTGCCAGCAGCCCAGGATTTTCCTACGAGCAGTACGTC.

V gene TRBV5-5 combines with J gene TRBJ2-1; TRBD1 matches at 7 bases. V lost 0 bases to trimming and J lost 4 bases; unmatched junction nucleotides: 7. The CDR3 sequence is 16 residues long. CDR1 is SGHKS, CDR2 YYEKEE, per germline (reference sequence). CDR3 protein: CASSLGGQGVYNEQFF. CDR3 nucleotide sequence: TGTGCCAGCAGCTTGGGTGGGCAGGGGGTATACAATGAGCAGTTCTTC.

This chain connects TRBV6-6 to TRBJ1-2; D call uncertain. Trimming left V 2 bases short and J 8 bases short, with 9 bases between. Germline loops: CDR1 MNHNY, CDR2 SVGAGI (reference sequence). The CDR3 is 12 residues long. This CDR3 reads CASSYGGEGYTF. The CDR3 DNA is TGTGCCAGCAGTTACGGCGGGGAGGGCTACACCTTC.

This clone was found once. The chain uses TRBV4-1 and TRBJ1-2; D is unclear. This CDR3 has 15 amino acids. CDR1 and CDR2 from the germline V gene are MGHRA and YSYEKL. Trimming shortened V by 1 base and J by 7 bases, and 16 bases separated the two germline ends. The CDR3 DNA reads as TGCGCCAGCAGCCAAGTTCCAACGGCGGCGGGTGGCTACACCTTC. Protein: CASSQVPTAAGGYTF.

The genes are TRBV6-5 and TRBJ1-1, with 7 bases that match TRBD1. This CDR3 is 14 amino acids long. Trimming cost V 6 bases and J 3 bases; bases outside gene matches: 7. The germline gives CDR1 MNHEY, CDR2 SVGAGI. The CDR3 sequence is CASRIDREYTEAFF. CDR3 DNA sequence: TGTGCCAGCAGAATAGACAGGGAATACACTGAAGCTTTCTTT.

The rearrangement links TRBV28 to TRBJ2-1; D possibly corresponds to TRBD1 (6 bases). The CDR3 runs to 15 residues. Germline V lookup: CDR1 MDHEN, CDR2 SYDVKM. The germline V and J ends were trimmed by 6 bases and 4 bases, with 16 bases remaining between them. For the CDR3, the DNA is TGTGCCAGCAGCCGTGGGGACAACCTATACAATGAGCAGTTCTTC. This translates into CASSRGDNLYNEQFF.

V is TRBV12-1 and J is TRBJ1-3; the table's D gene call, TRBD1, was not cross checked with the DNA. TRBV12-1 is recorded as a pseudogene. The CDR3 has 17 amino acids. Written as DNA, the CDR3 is TGTGCCAGCAGACCTGGGACAGACGGACGCTCTGGAAACACCATATATTTT. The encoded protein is CASRPGTDGRSGNTIYF.

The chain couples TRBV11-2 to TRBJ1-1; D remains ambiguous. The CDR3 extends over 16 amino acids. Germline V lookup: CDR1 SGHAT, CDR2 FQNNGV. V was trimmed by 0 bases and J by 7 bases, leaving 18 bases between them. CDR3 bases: TGTGCCAGCAGCTTAGAACGACATCGGACTCCCCTTGAAGCTTTCTTT. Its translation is CASSLERHRTPLEAFF.

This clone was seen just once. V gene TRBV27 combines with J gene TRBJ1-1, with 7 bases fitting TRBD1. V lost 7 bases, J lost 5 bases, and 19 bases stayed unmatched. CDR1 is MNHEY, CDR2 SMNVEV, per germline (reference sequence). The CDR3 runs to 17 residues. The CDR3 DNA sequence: TGTGCCAGCAAAAATTTGGGACAACAGGGGATTGGTACTGAAGCTTTCTTT. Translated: CASKNLGQQGIGTEAFF.

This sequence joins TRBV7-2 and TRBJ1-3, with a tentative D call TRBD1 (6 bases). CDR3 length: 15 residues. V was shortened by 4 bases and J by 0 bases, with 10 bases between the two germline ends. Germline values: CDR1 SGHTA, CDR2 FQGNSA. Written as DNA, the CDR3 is TGTGCCAGCAGCTCCGGACAGTACTCTGGAAACACCATATATTTT. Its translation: CASSSGQYSGNTIYF.

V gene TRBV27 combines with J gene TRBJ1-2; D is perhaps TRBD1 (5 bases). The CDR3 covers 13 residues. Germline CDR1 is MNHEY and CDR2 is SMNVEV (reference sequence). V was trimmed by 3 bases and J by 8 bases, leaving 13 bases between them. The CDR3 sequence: CASSLGWGEGYTF. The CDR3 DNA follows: TGTGCCAGCAGTTTGGGATGGGGGGAAGGCTACACCTTC.

CDR3 coding DNA: TGCGCCAGCAGCTTGGGCCTACCCGCTGGAAACACCATATATTTT. This gives the protein CASSLGLPAGNTIYF. The chain uses TRBV5-1 and TRBJ1-3; D gene unclear. CDR3 length equals 15 residues. Germline CDR1 and CDR2: SGHRS and YFSETQ. Trimming shortened V by 0 bases and J by 2 bases, and 9 bases separated the two germline ends.

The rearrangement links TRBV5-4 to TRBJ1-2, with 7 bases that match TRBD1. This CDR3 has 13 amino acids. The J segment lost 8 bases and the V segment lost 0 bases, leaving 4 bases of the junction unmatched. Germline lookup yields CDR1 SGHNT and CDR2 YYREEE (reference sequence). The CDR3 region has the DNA TGTGCCAGCAGCTTGGACAGGGGTGTCGGCTACACCTTC. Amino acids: CASSLDRGVGYTF. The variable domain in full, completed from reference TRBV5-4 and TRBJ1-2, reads ETGVTQSPTHLIKTRGQQVTLRCSSQSGHNTVSWYQQALGQGPQFIFQYYREEENGRGNFPPRFSGLQFPNYSSELNVNALELDDSALYLCASSLDRGVGYTFGSGTRLTVV.

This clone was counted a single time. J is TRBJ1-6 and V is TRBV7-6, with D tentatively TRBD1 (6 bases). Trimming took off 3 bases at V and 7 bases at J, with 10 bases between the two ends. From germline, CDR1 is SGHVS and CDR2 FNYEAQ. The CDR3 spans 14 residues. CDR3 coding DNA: TGTGCCAGCAGCTTTGGGGGCAGGAATTCACCCCTCCACTTT. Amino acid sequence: CASSFGGRNSPLHF.

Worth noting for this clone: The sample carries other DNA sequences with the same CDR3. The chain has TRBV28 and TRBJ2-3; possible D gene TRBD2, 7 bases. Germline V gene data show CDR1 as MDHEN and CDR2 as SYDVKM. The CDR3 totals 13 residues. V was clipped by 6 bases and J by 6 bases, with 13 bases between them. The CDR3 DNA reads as TGTGCCAGCAGCCTGGGGGGGGCTGATACGCAGTATTTT. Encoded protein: CASSLGGADTQYF.

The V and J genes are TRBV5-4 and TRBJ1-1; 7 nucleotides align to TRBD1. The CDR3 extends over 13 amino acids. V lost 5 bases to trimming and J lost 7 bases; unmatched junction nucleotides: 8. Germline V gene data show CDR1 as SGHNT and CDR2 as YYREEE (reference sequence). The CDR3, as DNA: TGTGCCAGCAGTCACGACAGGGCGCTTGAAGCTTTCTTT. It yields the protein CASSHDRALEAFF.

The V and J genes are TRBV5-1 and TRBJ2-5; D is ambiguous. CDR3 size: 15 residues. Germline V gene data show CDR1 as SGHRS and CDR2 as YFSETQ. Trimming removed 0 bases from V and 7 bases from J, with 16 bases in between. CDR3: CASSLGSETLGTQYF. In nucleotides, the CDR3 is TGCGCCAGCAGCTTGGGATCGGAGACTCTAGGGACCCAGTACTTC.

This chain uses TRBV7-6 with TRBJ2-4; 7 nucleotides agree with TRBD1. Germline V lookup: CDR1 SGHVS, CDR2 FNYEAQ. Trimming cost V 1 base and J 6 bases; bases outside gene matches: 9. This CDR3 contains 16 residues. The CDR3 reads CASSLVFTGDGNIQYF. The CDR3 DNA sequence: TGTGCCAGCAGCTTAGTCTTTACAGGGGACGGAAACATTCAGTACTTC. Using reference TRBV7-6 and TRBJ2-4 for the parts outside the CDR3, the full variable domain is GAGVSQSPRYKVTKRGQDVALRCDPISGHVSLYWYRQALGQGPEFLTYFNYEAQQDKSGLPNDRFSAERPEGSISTLTIQRTEQRDSAMYRCASSLVFTGDGNIQYFGAGTRLSVL.

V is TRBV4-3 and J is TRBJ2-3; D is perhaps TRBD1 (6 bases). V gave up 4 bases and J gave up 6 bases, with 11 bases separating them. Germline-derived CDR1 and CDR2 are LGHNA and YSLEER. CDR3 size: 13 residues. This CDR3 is CASSRFQGDTQYF. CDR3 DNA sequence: TGCGCCAGCAGCCGATTCCAGGGGGATACGCAGTATTTT.

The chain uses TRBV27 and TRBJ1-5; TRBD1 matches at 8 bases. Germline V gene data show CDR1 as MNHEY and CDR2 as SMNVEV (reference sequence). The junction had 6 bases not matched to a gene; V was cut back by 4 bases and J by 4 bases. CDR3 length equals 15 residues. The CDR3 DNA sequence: TGTGCCAGCAGTTACCGGCAGGGGGCGAATCAGCCCCAGCATTTT. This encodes CASSYRQGANQPQHF.

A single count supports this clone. The CDR3 DNA reads as TGTGCCAGCAGCTTAGTGGAGGGTTTAGGCGAGACCCAGTACTTC. Amino acids: CASSLVEGLGETQYF. This chain joins TRBV11-2 and TRBJ2-5; D is perhaps TRBD2 (6 bases). Trimming cost V 1 base and J 5 bases, with 14 bases left between them. The CDR3 loop spans 15 amino acids. Germline V gene sequence: CDR1 SGHAT, CDR2 FQNNGV.

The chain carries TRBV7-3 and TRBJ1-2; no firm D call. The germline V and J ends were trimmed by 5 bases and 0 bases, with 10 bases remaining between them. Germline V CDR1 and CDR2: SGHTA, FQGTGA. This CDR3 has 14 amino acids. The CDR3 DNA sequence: TGTGCCAGCAGCAAGAGAAACTCTAACTATGGCTACACCTTC. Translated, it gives CASSKRNSNYGYTF.

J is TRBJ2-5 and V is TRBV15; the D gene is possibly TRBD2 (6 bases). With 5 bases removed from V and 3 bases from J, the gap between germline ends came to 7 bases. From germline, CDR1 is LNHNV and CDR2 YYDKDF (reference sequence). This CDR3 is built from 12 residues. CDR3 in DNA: TGTGCCACCAGCTCGGGGGAAGAGACCCAGTACTTC. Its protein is CATSSGEETQYF.

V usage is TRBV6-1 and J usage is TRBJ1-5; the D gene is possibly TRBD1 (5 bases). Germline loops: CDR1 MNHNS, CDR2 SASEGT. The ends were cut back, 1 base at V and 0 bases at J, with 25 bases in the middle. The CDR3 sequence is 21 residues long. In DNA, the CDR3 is TGTGCCAGCAGTGAAGGAAAGGACACGGACACCACTATCTATAGCAATCAGCCCCAGCATTTT. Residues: CASSEGKDTDTTIYSNQPQHF.

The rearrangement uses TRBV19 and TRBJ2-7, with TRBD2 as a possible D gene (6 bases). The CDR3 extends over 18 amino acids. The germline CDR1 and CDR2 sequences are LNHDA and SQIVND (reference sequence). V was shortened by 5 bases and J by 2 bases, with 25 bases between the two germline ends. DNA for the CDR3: TGTGCCAGTAGTGGAATACGACCCTGGGGGACTCTGACCTACGAGCAGTACTTC. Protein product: CASSGIRPWGTLTYEQYF. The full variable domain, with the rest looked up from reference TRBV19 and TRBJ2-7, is DGGITQSPKYLFRKEGQNVTLSCEQNLNHDAMYWYRQDPGQGLRLIYYSQIVNDFQKGDIAEGYSVSREKKESFPLTVTSAQKNPTAFYLCASSGIRPWGTLTYEQYFGPGTRLTVT.